The 3 T cell receptor beta chains given below trace back to one sample, sequenced in a study of T-cell memory formation after mild COVID-19. TCRdb used MiXCR to reprocess the 5' RACE reads, holding one entry per CDR3 protein. The sample includes more than 250,000 distinct CDR3 sequences, about a sixth of them seen just once. The sample was PBMCs or a T cell subset sorted from them (not recorded which). The receptor set was obtained from a man younger than 30 who had mild COVID-19 (a few samples of this study predate the infection). Cell type and time point are not known.

This clonotype was found a few times. The gene calls are TRBV24-1 and TRBJ2-7; TRBD1 matches 7 bases. Germline V gene data show CDR1 as KGHDR and CDR2 as SFDVKD. This CDR3 is built from 14 residues. V trimming: 3 bases; J trimming: 3 bases; junction bases outside the gene matches: 4. As DNA, the CDR3 is TGTGCCACCAGTGATGCGGCAGGGGGCTACGAGCAGTACGTC. Translation: CATSDAAGGYEQYV.

This clonotype showed up just a few times. CDR3 bases: TGTGCCTGGATCGGACTAGCGGCCTACGAGCAGTACTTC. This sequence encodes CAWIGLAAYEQYF. The chain has TRBV30 and TRBJ2-7; 10 nucleotides match TRBD2. The germline V gene has CDR1 GTSNPN and CDR2 SVGIG (reference sequence). There are 13 residues in the CDR3. The V segment lost 4 bases and the J segment 2 bases; nucleotides outside the gene matches: 2.

This clonotype was counted a few times. The genes are TRBV7-2 and TRBJ2-3; TRBD1 matches 7 bases. Germline trimming cut 4 bases from V and 0 bases from J; bases unmatched to any gene: 7. Germline assignment: CDR1 SGHTA and CDR2 FQGNSA. This CDR3 is built from 16 residues. The CDR3 nucleotides read TGTGCCAGCAGCTCCCCGACAGGGTCTAGCACAGATACGCAGTATTTT. It yields the protein CASSSPTGSSTDTQYF.